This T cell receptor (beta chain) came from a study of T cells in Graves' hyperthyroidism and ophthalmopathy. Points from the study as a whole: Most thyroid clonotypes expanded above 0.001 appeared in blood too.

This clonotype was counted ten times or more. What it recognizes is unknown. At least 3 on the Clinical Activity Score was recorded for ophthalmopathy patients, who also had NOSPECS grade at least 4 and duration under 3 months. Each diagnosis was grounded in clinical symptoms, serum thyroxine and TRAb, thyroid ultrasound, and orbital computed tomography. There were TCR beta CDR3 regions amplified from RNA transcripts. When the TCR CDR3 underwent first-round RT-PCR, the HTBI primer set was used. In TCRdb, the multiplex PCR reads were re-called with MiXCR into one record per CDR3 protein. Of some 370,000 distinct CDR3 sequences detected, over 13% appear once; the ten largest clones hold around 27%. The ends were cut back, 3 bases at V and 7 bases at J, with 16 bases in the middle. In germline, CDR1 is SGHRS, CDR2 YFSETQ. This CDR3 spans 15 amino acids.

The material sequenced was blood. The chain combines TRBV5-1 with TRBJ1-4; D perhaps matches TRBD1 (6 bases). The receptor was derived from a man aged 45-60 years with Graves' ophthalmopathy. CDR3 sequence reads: CASSSTQGPSEKLFF. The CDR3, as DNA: TGCGCCAGCAGCTCTACACAGGGCCCATCTGAAAAACTGTTTTTT.